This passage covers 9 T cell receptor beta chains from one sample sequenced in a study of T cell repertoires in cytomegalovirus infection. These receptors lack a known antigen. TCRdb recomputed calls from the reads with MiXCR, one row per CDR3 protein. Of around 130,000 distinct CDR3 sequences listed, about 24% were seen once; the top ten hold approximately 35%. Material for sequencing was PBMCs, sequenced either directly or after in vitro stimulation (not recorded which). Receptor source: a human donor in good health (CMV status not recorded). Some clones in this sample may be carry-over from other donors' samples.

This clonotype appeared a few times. This chain's CDR3 is CASSQTGSTEAFF. Written as DNA, the CDR3 is TGCGCCAGCAGCCAAACCGGGAGCACTGAAGCTTTCTTT. The J gene is TRBJ1-1, the V gene TRBV4-3; D gene ambiguous. The CDR3 is 13 residues long. Trimming pared 2 bases from V and 4 bases from J, leaving 8 bases between. CDR1 and CDR2 from the germline V gene are LGHNA and YSLEER.

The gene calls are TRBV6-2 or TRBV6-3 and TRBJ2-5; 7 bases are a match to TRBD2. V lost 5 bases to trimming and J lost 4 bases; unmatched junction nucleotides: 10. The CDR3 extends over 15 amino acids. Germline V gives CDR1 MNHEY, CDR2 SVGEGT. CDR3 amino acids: CASSPGVSGGETQYF. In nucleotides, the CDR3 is TGTGCCAGCAGTCCCGGGGTGTCGGGGGGAGAGACCCAGTACTTC.

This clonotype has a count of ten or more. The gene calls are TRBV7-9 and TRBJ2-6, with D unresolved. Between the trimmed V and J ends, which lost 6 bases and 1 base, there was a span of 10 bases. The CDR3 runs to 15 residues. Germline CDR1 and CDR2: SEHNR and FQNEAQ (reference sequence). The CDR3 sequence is CASRREKSGANVLTF. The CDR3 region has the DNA TGTGCCAGCAGACGCGAGAAGTCTGGGGCCAACGTCCTGACTTTC.

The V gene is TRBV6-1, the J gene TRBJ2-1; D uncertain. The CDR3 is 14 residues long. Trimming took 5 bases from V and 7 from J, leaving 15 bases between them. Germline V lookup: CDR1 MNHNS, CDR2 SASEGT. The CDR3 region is CASSYGLGWNEQFF. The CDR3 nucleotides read TGTGCCAGCAGTTACGGCCTGGGTTGGAATGAGCAGTTCTTC.

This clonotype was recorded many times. The CDR3 DNA reads as TGTGCCAGCAGCCGAGCTAGGACCTTCTACAATGAGCAGTTCTTC. As protein: CASSRARTFYNEQFF. The gene calls are TRBV7-2 and TRBJ2-1; no definite D call. V lost 5 bases, J lost 3 bases, and 14 bases lay in between. From germline, CDR1 is SGHTA and CDR2 FQGNSA. CDR3 length equals 15 residues.

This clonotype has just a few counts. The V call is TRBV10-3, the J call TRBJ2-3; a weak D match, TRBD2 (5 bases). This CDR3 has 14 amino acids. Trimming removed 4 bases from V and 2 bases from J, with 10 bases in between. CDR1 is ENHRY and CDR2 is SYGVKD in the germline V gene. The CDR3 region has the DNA TGTGCCATCAGTGTAGCGACCTCCACAGATACGCAGTATTTT. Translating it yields CAISVATSTDTQYF.

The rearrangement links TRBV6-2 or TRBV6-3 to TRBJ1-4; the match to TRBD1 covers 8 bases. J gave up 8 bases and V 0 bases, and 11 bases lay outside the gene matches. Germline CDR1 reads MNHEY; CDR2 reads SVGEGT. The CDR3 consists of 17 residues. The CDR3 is CASSYSETDRDQEKLFF. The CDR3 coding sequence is TGTGCCAGCAGTTACTCTGAAACGGACAGGGATCAGGAAAAACTGTTTTTT.

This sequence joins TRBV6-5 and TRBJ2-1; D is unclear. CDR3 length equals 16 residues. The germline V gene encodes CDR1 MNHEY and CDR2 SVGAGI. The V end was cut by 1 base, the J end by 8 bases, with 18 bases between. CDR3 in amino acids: CASSYLGIVGVDEQFF. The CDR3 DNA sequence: TGTGCCAGCAGTTACTTGGGAATCGTTGGGGTGGATGAGCAGTTCTTC.

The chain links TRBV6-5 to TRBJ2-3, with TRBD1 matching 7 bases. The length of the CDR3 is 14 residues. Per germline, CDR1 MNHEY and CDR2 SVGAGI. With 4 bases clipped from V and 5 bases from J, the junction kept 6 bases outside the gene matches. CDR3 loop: CASSFTGVGDTQYF. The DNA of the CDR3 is TGTGCCAGCAGTTTTACAGGGGTTGGAGATACGCAGTATTTT.